The 21 T cell receptor beta chains below were found in one sample sequenced in a study of blood T cell repertoires in COVID-19. Profiled with immunoSEQ multiplex PCR; TCRdb holds only in-frame clones, not every one. Of 64,000 or so clones listed, roughly four fifths were seen once; the top ten hold nearly 10%. What was sequenced was peripheral blood. These receptors originate from a human donor in a cohort sampled during active COVID-19.

This sequence joins TRBV3-1 (or the pseudogene TRBV3-2) and TRBJ2-3; maybe TRBD2 (5 bases). The CDR3 loop spans 14 amino acids. The V end was cut by 1 base, the J end by 6 bases, with 11 bases between. Germline V CDR1 and CDR2: LGHDT, YNNKEL (reference sequence). The chain's CDR3 is CASSQGTLSDTQYF. The DNA of the CDR3 is TGTGCCAGCAGCCAAGGGACTCTTTCGGATACGCAGTATTTT.

The V and J genes are TRBV6-2 or TRBV6-3 and TRBJ2-7; D perhaps matches TRBD2 (5 bases). The V and J ends lost 2 bases and 9 bases respectively, with 14 bases between them. Germline V gene lookup returns CDR1 MNHEY and CDR2 SVGEGT. This CDR3 has 13 amino acids. CDR3 loop: CASSYGPEDGQYF. The CDR3 bases are TGTGCCAGCAGTTACGGTCCGGAGGACGGGCAGTACTTC.

V gene TRBV7-2 combines with J gene TRBJ2-2; possible D gene TRBD1, 5 bases. Trimming took off 3 bases at V and 4 bases at J, with 12 bases between the two ends. There are 15 residues in the CDR3. Germline loops: CDR1 SGHTA, CDR2 FQGNSA. This CDR3 reads CASSFQGLGTGELFF. CDR3 DNA sequence: TGTGCCAGCAGCTTTCAGGGTCTGGGCACCGGGGAGCTGTTTTTT. The full variable domain, rest sourced from reference TRBV7-2 and TRBJ2-2, is GAGVSQSPSNKVTEKGKDVELRCDPISGHTALYWYRQSLGQGLEFLIYFQGNSAPDKSGLPSDRFSAERTGGSVSTLTIQRTQQEDSAVYLCASSFQGLGTGELFFGEGSRLTVL.

This rearrangement joins TRBV5-1 to TRBJ2-7, with D perhaps TRBD1 (6 bases). The CDR3 runs 16 residues. Germline CDR1 and CDR2: SGHRS and YFSETQ. Deletions cut 4 bases from V and 6 bases from J, with 23 bases between. The CDR3 region is CASSRSTQRQVREQYF. The CDR3 DNA follows: TGCGCCAGCAGCCGTTCAACCCAAAGACAGGTGCGCGAGCAGTACTTC. The entire variable domain, with the rest obtained from reference TRBV5-1 and TRBJ2-7, is as follows: KAGVTQTPRYLIKTRGQQVTLSCSPISGHRSVSWYQQTPGQGLQFLFEYFSETQRNKGNFPGRFSGRQFSNSRSEMNVSTLELGDSALYLCASSRSTQRQVREQYFGPGTRLTVT.

This sequence joins TRBV27 and TRBJ2-3; TRBD1 aligns across 10 bases. CDR1 MNHEY and CDR2 SMNVEV come from the germline V gene (reference sequence). The CDR3 is made up of 15 amino acids. V shed 6 bases, J shed 2 bases, and the junction held 5 bases outside the gene matches. In DNA form, the CDR3 reads TGTGCCAGCAGATGGACAGGGGGTATCACAGATACGCAGTATTTT. It yields the protein CASRWTGGITDTQYF.

The chain recombines TRBV11-2 with TRBJ2-5; maybe TRBD1 (6 bases). Trimming cost V 7 bases and J 5 bases, with 14 bases left between them. The CDR3 loop spans 13 amino acids. Germline V gene sequence: CDR1 SGHAT, CDR2 FQNNGV. The chain's CDR3 is CASNNERGETQYF. The CDR3 nucleotides read TGTGCCAGCAACAACGAGAGGGGGGAGACCCAGTACTTC.

V gene TRBV7-2 combines with J gene TRBJ2-7; 9 bases agree with TRBD1. CDR1 is SGHTA, CDR2 FQGNSA, per germline. CDR3 length: 18 residues. Trimming at V came to 5 bases and at J to 1 base, leaving 15 bases not matched to a gene. CDR3 sequence: CASSHPTRQGVKSYEQYF. In nucleotides, the CDR3 is TGTGCCAGCAGCCACCCCACCCGACAGGGGGTGAAATCCTACGAGCAGTACTTC.

The J gene is TRBJ2-7, the V gene TRBV6-2 or TRBV6-3; TRBD2 matches at 13 bases. CDR1 and CDR2 (germline): MNHEY, SVGEGT. Trimming at V came to 5 bases and at J to 7 bases, leaving 11 bases not matched to a gene. This CDR3 is built from 16 residues. In DNA, the CDR3 is TGTGCCAGCAGTCCAAGCTCCGGGACTAGCGGGAAGGAGCAGTACTTC. Protein product: CASSPSSGTSGKEQYF.

This rearrangement joins TRBV7-3 to TRBJ2-1, with 12 bases that match TRBD2. The CDR3 loop spans 17 amino acids. Germline values: CDR1 SGHTA, CDR2 FQGTGA. With V trimmed by 6 bases and J by 9 bases, 15 bases remained unmatched. The CDR3, as DNA: TGTGCCAGCAGTCCAACCCGACTAGCGGGAGATCGTGGTGAGCAGTTCTTC. Translated, it gives CASSPTRLAGDRGEQFF.

The V call is TRBV19, the J call TRBJ2-7, with 8 bases that match TRBD1. Trimming took 4 bases from V and 2 from J; bases not matched to a gene: 1. The CDR3 is made up of 13 amino acids. Germline loops: CDR1 LNHDA, CDR2 SQIVND (reference sequence). CDR3 in DNA: TGTGCCAGTAGTAAGACAGGGGCCTACGAGCAGTACTTC. This translates into CASSKTGAYEQYF.

The CDR3 DNA is TGTGCCAGCTCACCAGAGGGACAGGGTTATTCAAAACCCTACGAGCAGTACTTC. Translating it yields CASSPEGQGYSKPYEQYF. V is TRBV18 and J is TRBJ2-7, with 9 bases that match TRBD1. V trimming: 2 bases; J trimming: 2 bases; junction bases outside the gene matches: 13. The CDR3 extends over 18 amino acids. Germline CDR1 reads KGHSH; CDR2 reads LQKENI.

V and J are TRBV21-1 and TRBJ2-1; the table's D call, TRBD1, has no DNA check behind it. TRBV21-1 is reported as a pseudogene. There are 17 residues in the CDR3. The CDR3 DNA follows: TGTGCCAGCAGCAGGACAGGAAGGTCCCGTGGGGCCGATGAGCAGTTCTTC. This encodes CASSRTGRSRGADEQFF.

The chain couples TRBV7-2 to TRBJ2-5, with 8 bases identical to TRBD1. The V gene's germline CDR1 is SGHTA and CDR2 FQGNSA. Trimming cost V 5 bases and J 5 bases; bases outside gene matches: 10. CDR3 length: 15 amino acids. The CDR3 loop is CASSRLSGGVETQYF. The CDR3 bases are TGTGCCAGCAGCCGGTTATCAGGGGGCGTTGAGACCCAGTACTTC.

This chain connects TRBV18 to TRBJ1-1; TRBD1 aligns across 7 bases. Trimming took 4 bases from V and 0 from J; bases not matched to a gene: 8. The CDR3 length is 16 residues. Germline CDR1 and CDR2: KGHSH and LQKENI. CDR3 amino acids: CASSLTTGKMNTEAFF. CDR3 DNA: TGTGCCAGCTCACTTACGACAGGGAAAATGAACACTGAAGCTTTCTTT.

The chain links TRBV3-1 (or the pseudogene TRBV3-2) to TRBJ1-2; TRBD1 matches at 9 bases. Germline V gene sequence: CDR1 LGHDT, CDR2 YNNKEL (reference sequence). The CDR3 runs 15 residues. Unmatched junction bases numbered 7, after V lost 4 bases and J lost 4 bases. The CDR3 sequence is CASSPKGQGGYGYTF. CDR3 in DNA: TGTGCCAGCAGCCCGAAGGGACAGGGCGGCTATGGCTACACCTTC.

CDR3 sequence (DNA): TGTGCCACCAGTGATAACCGGGACATGAATCAGCCCCAGCATTTT. It encodes CATSDNRDMNQPQHF. The chain links TRBV24-1 to TRBJ1-5, with D maybe TRBD1 (6 bases). This CDR3 comprises 15 residues. Trimming shortened V by 3 bases and J by 4 bases, and 12 bases separated the two germline ends. Germline V gives CDR1 KGHDR, CDR2 SFDVKD.

This chain links TRBV6-6 with TRBJ2-1; TRBD2 might be the D (6 bases). This CDR3 has 15 amino acids. The germline gives CDR1 MNHNY, CDR2 SVGAGI (reference sequence). Trimming took off 2 bases at V and 0 bases at J, with 8 bases between the two ends. The CDR3 loop is CASSYHGSSYNEQFF. In DNA form, the CDR3 reads TGTGCCAGCAGTTACCACGGGAGCTCCTACAATGAGCAGTTCTTC.

The DNA of the CDR3 is TGTGCCAGTATCCTTGACCCGAGGATCCGCAATCAGCCCCAGCATTTT. It encodes CASILDPRIRNQPQHF. The J gene is TRBJ1-5, the V gene TRBV19; D is unresolved. Germline assignment: CDR1 LNHDA and CDR2 SQIVND (reference sequence). V was clipped by 7 bases and J by 2 bases, with 18 bases between them. The CDR3 is 16 amino acids.

This clone was seen only once. The chain has TRBV7-2 and TRBJ1-6, with D possibly being TRBD1 (5 bases). There are 17 residues in the CDR3. Per the germline V gene, CDR1 is SGHTA and CDR2 is FQGNSA. V shed 4 bases and J shed 0 bases, with 13 bases lying between them. CDR3 coding DNA: TGTGCCAGCAGCTCCGCCCCGGACACCTCCTATAATTCACCCCTCCACTTT. Protein: CASSSAPDTSYNSPLHF. Filled out from reference TRBV7-2 and TRBJ1-6, the complete variable domain reads GAGVSQSPSNKVTEKGKDVELRCDPISGHTALYWYRQSLGQGLEFLIYFQGNSAPDKSGLPSDRFSAERTGGSVSTLTIQRTQQEDSAVYLCASSSAPDTSYNSPLHFGNGTRLTVT.

J is TRBJ2-7 and V is TRBV28; 10 bases line up with TRBD2. Germline V CDR1 and CDR2: MDHEN, SYDVKM. Trimming cost V 3 bases and J 6 bases; bases outside gene matches: 8. The CDR3 totals 15 residues. In nucleotides, the CDR3 is TGTGCCAGCAGTTTCCTAGCGGGAGTAGCTCCCGAGCAGTACTTC. This codes for CASSFLAGVAPEQYF.

V usage is TRBV2 and J usage is TRBJ2-7, with D maybe TRBD1 (5 bases). Trimming shortened V by 6 bases and J by 3 bases, and 9 bases separated the two germline ends. Germline V lookup: CDR1 SNHLY, CDR2 FYNNEI. This CDR3 contains 12 residues. The CDR3 DNA reads TGTGCCAGCAGCGCTGACAGCTACGAGCAGTACTTC. Amino acid sequence: CASSADSYEQYF.